This paragraph reports one T cell receptor (beta chain). Sequenced by immunoSEQ multiplex PCR; TCRdb stores in-frame clones only, minus some. The table shows around 110,000 clones, with approximately 90% occurring only once. The ends were cut back, 4 bases at V and 0 bases at J, with 14 bases in the middle. The CDR3 is 15 amino acids. CDR1 is SGHRS and CDR2 is YFSETQ in the germline V gene. The data belong to a study of control samples from healthy donors and cancer patients. The TCR originated in a woman in her seventies in good health. The V and J genes are TRBV5-1 and TRBJ2-7, with D possibly matching TRBD1 (6 bases). Sequenced material: blood. In nucleotides, the CDR3 is TGCGCCAGCAGCCCGGGACATATGAACTCCTACGAGCAGTACTTC. Residues: CASSPGHMNSYEQYF. The variable domain in full, with the rest retrieved from reference TRBV5-1 and TRBJ2-7, is KAGVTQTPRYLIKTRGQQVTLSCSPISGHRSVSWYQQTPGQGLQFLFEYFSETQRNKGNFPGRFSGRQFSNSRSEMNVSTLELGDSALYLCASSPGHMNSYEQYFGPGTRLTVT.